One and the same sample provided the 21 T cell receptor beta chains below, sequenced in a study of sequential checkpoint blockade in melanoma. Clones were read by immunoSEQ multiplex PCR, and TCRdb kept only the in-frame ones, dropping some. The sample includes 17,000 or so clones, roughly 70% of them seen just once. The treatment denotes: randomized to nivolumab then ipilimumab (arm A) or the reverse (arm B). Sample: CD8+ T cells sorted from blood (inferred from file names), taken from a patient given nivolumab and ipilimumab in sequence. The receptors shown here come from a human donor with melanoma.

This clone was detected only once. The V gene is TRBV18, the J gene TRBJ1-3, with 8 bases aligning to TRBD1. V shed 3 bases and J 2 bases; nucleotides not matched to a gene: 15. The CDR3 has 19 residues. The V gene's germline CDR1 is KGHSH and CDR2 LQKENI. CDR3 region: CASSPFVRGLGHAGNTIYF. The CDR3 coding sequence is TGTGCCAGCTCACCTTTTGTCAGGGGGCTAGGGCATGCTGGAAACACCATATATTTT. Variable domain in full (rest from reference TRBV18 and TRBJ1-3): NAGVMQNPRHLVRRRGQEARLRCSPMKGHSHVYWYRQLPEEGLKFMVYLQKENIIDESGMPKERFSAEFPKEGPSILRIQQVVRGDSAAYFCASSPFVRGLGHAGNTIYFGEGSWLTVV.

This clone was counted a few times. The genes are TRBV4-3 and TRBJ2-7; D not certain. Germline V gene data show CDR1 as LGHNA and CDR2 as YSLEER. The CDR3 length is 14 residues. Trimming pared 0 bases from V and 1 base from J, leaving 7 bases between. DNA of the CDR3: TGCGCCAGCAGCCAAGAGGTACAGTCCTACGAGCAGTACTTC. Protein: CASSQEVQSYEQYF.

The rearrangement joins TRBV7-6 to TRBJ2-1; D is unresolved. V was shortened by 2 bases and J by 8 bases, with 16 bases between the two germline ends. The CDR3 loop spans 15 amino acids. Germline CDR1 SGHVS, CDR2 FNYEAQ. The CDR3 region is CASSLSGSQSHEQFF. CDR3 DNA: TGTGCCAGCAGCTTATCCGGGTCCCAGAGCCATGAGCAGTTCTTC.

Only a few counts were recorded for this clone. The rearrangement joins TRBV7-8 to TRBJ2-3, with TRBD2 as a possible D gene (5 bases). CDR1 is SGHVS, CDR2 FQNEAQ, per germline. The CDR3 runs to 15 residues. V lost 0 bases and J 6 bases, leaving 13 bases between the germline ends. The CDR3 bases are TGTGCCAGCAGCTTAGCGCCGGGATGGGTGGATACGCAGTATTTT. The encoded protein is CASSLAPGWVDTQYF.

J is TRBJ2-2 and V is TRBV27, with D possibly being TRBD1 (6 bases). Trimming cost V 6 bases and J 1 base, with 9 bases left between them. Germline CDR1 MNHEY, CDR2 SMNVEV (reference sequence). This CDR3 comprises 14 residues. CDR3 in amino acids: CASSQGLNTGELFF. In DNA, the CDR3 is TGTGCCAGCAGCCAGGGGTTGAACACCGGGGAGCTGTTTTTT.

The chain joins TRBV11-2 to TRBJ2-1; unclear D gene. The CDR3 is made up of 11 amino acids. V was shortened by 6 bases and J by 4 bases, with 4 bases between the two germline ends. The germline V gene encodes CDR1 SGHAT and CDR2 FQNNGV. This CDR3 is CASSYYNEQFF. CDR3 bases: TGTGCCAGCAGTTATTACAATGAGCAGTTCTTC.

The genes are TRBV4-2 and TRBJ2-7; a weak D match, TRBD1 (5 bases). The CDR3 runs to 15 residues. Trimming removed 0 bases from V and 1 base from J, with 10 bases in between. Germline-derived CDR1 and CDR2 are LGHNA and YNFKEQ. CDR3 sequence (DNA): TGTGCCAGCAGCCAAGATCGAGACAGTTCCTACGAGCAGTACTTC. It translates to CASSQDRDSSYEQYF.

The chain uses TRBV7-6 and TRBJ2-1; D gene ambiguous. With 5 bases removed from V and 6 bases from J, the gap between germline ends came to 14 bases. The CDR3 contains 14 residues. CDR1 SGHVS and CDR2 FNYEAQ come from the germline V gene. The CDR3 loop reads CASSPLGAINEQFF. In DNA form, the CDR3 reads TGTGCCAGCAGCCCTCTCGGAGCAATCAATGAGCAGTTCTTC.

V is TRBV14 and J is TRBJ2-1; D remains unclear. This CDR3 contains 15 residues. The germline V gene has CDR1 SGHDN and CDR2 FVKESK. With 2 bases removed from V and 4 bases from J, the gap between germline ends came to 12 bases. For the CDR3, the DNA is TGTGCCAGCAGCCAAAAATTCGTCCTGTACAATGAGCAGTTCTTC. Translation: CASSQKFVLYNEQFF.

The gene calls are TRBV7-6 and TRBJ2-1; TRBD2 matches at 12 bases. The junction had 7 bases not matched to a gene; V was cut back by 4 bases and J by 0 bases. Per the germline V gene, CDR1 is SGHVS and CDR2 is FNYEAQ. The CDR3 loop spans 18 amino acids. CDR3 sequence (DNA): TGTGCCAGCAGCTCCGGGACTAGCGGGCTCAGCTCCTACAATGAGCAGTTCTTC. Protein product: CASSSGTSGLSSYNEQFF.

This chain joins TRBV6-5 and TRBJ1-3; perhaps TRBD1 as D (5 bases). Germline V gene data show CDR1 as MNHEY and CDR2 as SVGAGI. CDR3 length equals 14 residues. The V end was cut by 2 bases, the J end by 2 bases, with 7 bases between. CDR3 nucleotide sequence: TGTGCCAGCAGTTACGGCAGGGCTGGAAACACCATATATTTT. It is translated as CASSYGRAGNTIYF.

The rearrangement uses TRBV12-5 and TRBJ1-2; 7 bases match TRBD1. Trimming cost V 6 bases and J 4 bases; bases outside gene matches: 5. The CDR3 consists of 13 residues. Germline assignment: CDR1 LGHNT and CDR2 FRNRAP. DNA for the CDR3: TGTGCTAGTGGCCCCGACAGGGCCTATGGCTACACCTTC. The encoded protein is CASGPDRAYGYTF.

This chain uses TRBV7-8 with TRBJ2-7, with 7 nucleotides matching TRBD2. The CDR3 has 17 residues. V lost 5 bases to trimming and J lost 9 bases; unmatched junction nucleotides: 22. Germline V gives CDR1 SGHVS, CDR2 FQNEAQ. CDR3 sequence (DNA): TGTGCCAGCAGCGGACTGGGGACTAACTCAATAGCCATAAGGCAGTACTTC. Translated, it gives CASSGLGTNSIAIRQYF.

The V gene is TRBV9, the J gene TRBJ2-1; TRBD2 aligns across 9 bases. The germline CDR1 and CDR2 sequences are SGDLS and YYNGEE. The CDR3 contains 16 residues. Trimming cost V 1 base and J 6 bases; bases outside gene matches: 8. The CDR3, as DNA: TGTGCCAGCAGCGTATCTGGCGGGGGGGCAAGCAATGAGCAGTTCTTC. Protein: CASSVSGGGASNEQFF.

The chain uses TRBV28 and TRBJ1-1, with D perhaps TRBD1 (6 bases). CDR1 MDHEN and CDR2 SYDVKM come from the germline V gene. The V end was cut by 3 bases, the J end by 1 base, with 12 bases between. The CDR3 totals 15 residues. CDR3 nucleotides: TGTGCCAGCAGTTTCTGGACAGACCGGAACACTGAAGCTTTCTTT. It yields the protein CASSFWTDRNTEAFF.

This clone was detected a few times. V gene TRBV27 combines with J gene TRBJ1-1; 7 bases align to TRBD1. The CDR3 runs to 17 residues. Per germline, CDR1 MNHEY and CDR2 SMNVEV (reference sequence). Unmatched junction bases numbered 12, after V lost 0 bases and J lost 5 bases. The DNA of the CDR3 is TGTGCCAGCAGTTTATCGACAGGGACGAAGATTTATACTGAAGCTTTCTTT. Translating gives CASSLSTGTKIYTEAFF.

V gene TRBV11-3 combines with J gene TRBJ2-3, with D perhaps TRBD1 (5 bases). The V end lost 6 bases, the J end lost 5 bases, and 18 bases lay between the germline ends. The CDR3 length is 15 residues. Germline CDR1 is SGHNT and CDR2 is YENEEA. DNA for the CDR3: TGTGCCAGCAGTTCGTACCAGGGCGCTGAAGATACGCAGTATTTT. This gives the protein CASSSYQGAEDTQYF. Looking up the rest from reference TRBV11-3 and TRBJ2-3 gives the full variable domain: EAGVVQSPRYKIIEKKQPVAFWCNPISGHNTLYWYLQNLGQGPELLIRYENEEAVDDSQLPKDRFSAERLKGVDSTLKIQPAELGDSAVYLCASSSYQGAEDTQYFGPGTRLTVL.

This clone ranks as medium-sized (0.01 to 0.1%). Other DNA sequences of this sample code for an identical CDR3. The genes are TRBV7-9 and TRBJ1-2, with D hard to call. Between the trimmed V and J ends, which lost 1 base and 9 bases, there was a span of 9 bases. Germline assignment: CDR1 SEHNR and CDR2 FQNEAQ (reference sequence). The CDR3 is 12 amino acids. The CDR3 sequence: CASSLGEGSYTF. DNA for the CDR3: TGTGCCAGCAGCTTAGGGGAGGGAAGCTACACCTTC.

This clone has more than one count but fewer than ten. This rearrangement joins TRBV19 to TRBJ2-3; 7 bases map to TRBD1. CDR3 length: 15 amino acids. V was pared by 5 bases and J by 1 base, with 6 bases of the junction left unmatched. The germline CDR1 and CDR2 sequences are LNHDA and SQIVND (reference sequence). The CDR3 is CASSVTGSGTDTQYF. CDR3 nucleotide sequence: TGTGCCAGTAGTGTGACAGGGTCGGGCACAGATACGCAGTATTTT.

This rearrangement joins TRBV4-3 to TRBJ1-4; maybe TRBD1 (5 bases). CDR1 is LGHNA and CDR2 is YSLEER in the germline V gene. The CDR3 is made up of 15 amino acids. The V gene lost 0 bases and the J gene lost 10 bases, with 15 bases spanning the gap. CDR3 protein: CASSQDRTGIGKLFF. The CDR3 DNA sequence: TGCGCCAGCAGCCAAGATCGAACAGGTATCGGAAAACTGTTTTTT.

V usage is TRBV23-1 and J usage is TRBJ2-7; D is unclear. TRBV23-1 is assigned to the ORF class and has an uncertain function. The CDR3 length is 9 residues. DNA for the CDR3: TGCGCCAGCAGTCTCCCCCCGGTGGTC. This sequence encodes CASSLPPVV.